This TCR beta chain was found in a study of blood T cells in healthy people across ages. About the study: When template switching was applied, about one barcoded beta molecule was captured per two T cells.

The CDR3 contains 14 residues. V was pared by 4 bases and J by 8 bases, with 15 bases between. Germline V CDR1 and CDR2: DFQATT, SNEGSKA (reference sequence). A second roughly 6 to 12 cycle PCR used barcoded and J-beta primers. Carrying 12 random nucleotides, a template-switch adaptor labeled each individual cDNA molecule. One entry per CDR3 protein results from TCRdb running MiXCR on the 5' RACE reads. The data hold hundreds of thousands of distinct CDR3 sequences, with 56% observed a single time. The sample consisted of blood. This receptor was taken from a man aged 35 to 55 in good health. V usage is TRBV20-1 and J usage is TRBJ1-6; possibly TRBD1 for D (5 bases). The CDR3 is CSATQTAGDSPLHF. The CDR3 nucleotides are TGCAGTGCTACCCAGACAGCGGGGGATTCACCCCTCCACTTT.